Here is one TCR beta chain with its context. Its antigen is unknown. The sample belongs to a study of cytomegalovirus exposure and HLA in healthy donors. Study context: Most donors, around 81% of 350 to 450 genotyped, fell in the Caucasian-associated ancestry cluster. Study observations and caveats: V- and J-gene trimming of TCR beta was linked (in a later analysis) to a missense DCLRE1C variant. Relative to the approximately 680-donor mean, N-insertions were reportedly fewer in an Asian-associated ancestry cluster in a later analysis.

PCR involved 60 Vbeta and 13 Jbeta primers. Assay: immunoSEQ multiplex PCR; the TCRdb copy retains only in-frame clones and omits some. Of under 200,000 clones listed, roughly 88% were seen once; the top ten hold roughly 6.5%. V lost 4 bases and J lost 4, with 13 bases in between. The length of the CDR3 is 14 residues. Germline values: CDR1 SGHAT, CDR2 FQNNGV. The gene calls are TRBV11-2 and TRBJ2-5; D is undetermined. Source material: PBMCs. The clonotype comes from a man aged 45 to 65 in good health and CMV-seropositive. The CDR3, as DNA: TGTGCCAGCAGCTCCTCCCCTAGAGGAGAGACCCAGTACTTC. It translates to CASSSSPRGETQYF. Full variable domain (outside the CDR3, taken from reference TRBV11-2 and TRBJ2-5): EAGVAQSPRYKIIEKRQSVAFWCNPISGHATLYWYQQILGQGPKLLIQFQNNGVVDDSQLPKDRFSAERLKGVDSTLKIQPAKLEDSAVYLCASSSSPRGETQYFGPGTRLLVL.